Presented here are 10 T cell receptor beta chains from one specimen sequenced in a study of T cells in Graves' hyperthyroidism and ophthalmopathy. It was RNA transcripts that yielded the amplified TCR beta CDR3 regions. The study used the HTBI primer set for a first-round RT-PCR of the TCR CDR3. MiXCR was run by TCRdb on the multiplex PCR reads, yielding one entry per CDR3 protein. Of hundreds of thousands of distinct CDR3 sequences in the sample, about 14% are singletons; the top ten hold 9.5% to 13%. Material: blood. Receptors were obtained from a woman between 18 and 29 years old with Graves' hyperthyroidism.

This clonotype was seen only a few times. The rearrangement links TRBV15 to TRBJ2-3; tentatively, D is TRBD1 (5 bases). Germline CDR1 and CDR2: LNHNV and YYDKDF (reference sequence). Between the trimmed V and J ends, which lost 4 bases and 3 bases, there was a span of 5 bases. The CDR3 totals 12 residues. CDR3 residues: CATSTGTDTQYF. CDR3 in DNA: TGTGCCACCAGCACAGGGACAGATACGCAGTATTTT.

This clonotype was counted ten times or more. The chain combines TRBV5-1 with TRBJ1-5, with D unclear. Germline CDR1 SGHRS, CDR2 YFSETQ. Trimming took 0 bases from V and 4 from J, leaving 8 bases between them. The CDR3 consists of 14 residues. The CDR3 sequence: CASSLGGVNQPQHF. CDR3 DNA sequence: TGCGCCAGCAGCTTGGGTGGGGTGAATCAGCCCCAGCATTTT.

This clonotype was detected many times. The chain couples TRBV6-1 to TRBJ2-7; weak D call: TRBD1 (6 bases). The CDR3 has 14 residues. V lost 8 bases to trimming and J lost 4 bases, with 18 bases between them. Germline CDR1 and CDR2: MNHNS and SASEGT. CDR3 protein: CASGNQGTRYEQYF. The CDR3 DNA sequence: TGTGCCAGCGGAAATCAGGGGACGAGGTACGAGCAGTACTTC.

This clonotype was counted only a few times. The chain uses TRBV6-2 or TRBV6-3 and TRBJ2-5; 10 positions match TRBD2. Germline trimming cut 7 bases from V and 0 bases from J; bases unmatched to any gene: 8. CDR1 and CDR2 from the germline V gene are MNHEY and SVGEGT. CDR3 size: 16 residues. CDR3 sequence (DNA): TGTGCCAGCAAAGTGAACCTAGCGGGAGACCAAGAGACCCAGTACTTC. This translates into CASKVNLAGDQETQYF.

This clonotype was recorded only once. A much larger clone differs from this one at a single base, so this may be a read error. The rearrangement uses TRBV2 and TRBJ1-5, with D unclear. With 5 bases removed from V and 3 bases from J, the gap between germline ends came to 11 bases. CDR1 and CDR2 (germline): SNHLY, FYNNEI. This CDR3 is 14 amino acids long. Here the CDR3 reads CASSRAGINQPQHF. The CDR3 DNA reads TGTGCCAGCAGTCGGGCTGGAATCAATCAGCCCCAGCATTTT.

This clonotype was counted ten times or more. In nucleotides, the CDR3 is TGTGCCAGCAGTTTAATGCGGGAGGAGGATGAGCAGTTCTTC. Translated, it gives CASSLMREEDEQFF. The gene calls are TRBV12-3 or TRBV12-4 and TRBJ2-1, with 8 bases matching TRBD2. CDR3 length equals 14 residues. V gave up 2 bases and J gave up 8 bases; unmatched junction bases: 5.

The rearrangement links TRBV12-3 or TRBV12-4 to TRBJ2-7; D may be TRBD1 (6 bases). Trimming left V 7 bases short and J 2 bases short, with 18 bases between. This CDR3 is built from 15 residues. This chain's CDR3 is CASTDYRVATYEQYF. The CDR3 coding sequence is TGTGCCAGCACCGATTACAGGGTCGCCACCTACGAGCAGTACTTC.

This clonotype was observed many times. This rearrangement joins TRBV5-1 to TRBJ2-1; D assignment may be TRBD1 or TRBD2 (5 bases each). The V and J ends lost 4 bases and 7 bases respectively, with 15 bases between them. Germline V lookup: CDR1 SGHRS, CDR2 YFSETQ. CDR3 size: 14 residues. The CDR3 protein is CASSIGTVSNEQFF. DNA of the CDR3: TGCGCCAGCAGCATAGGGACGGTTTCGAATGAGCAGTTCTTC.

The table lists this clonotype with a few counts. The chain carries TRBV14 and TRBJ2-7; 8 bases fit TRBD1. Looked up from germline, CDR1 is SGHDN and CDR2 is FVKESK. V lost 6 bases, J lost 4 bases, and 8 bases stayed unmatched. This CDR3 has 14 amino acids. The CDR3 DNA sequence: TGTGCCAGCAGACGGACAGGGCAAGAATACGAGCAGTACTTC. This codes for CASRRTGQEYEQYF. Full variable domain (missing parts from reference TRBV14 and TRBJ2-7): EAGVTQFPSHSVIEKGQTVTLRCDPISGHDNLYWYRRVMGKEIKFLLHFVKESKQDESGMPNNRFLAERTGGTYSTLKVQPAELEDSGVYFCASRRTGQEYEQYFGPGTRLTVT.

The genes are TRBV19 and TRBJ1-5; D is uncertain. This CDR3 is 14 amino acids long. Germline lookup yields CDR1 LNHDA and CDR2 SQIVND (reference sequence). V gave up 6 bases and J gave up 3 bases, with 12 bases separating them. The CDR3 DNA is TGTGCCAGTAGGTGGGGATCGACCAATCAGCCCCAGCATTTT. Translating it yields CASRWGSTNQPQHF.